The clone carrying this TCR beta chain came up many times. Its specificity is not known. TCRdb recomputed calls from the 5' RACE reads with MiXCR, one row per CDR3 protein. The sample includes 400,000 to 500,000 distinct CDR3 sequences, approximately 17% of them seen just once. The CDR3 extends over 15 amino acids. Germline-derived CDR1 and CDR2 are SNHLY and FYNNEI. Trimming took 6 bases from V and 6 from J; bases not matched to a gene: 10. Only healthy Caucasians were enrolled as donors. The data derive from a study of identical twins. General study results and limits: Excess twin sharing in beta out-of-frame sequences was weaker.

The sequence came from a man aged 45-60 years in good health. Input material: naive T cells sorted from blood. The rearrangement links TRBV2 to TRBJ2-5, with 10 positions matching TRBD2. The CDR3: CASSPDLAGDQTQYF. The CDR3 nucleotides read TGTGCCAGCAGCCCCGACCTAGCGGGGGACCAGACCCAGTACTTC.